This TCR beta chain was sequenced during a study of neurological immune-mediated disorders. Study-wide results and limits: When grouped phylogenetically, the repertoires of 18 of the 34 multiple sclerosis patients fell together in one related-CDR3 cluster, which is a possible signature.

The CDR3 runs to 15 residues. Per germline, CDR1 SGHRS and CDR2 YFSETQ. The V and J ends lost 1 base and 3 bases respectively, with 11 bases between them. This clonotype was seen many times. Its specificity is not known. One entry per CDR3 protein, called by TCRdb with MiXCR from the 5' RACE reads. The table lists more than 45,000 distinct CDR3 sequences, around 3.5% of them singletons, with about 3.1% in the top ten. What was sequenced was PBMCs. The rearrangement joins TRBV5-1 to TRBJ2-1; TRBD1 is a possible D gene (6 bases). This receptor was obtained from a woman in her 30s with multiple sclerosis. This CDR3 is CASSLSQGDYNEQFF. CDR3 nucleotide sequence: TGCGCCAGCAGCTTGTCACAGGGCGACTACAATGAGCAGTTCTTC.